These 6 T cell receptor beta chains came from one sample sequenced in a study of blood T cell repertoires in COVID-19. Method: immunoSEQ multiplex PCR; TCRdb's copy keeps in-frame clones and lacks some. The sample has about 310,000 clones; 85% are singletons. Sequenced material: PBMCs or T cells enriched from blood (not recorded which). Receptors originate from a young woman who had been exposed to COVID-19.

This clone has just one count. This sequence joins TRBV5-1 and TRBJ2-2, with D tentatively TRBD2 (6 bases). Trimming pared 4 bases from V and 2 bases from J, leaving 18 bases between. Looked up from germline, CDR1 is SGHRS and CDR2 is YFSETQ. The CDR3 is 17 amino acids. The CDR3 DNA sequence: TGCGCCAGCAGCCTTCCAGCCGGGGGAGTTAACACCGGGGAGCTGTTTTTT. This gives the protein CASSLPAGGVNTGELFF.

This clone was detected once. Distinct nucleotide sequences in the sample also encode this CDR3. The chain carries TRBV28 and TRBJ1-3, with a tentative D call TRBD1 (5 bases). The length of the CDR3 is 15 residues. In germline, CDR1 is MDHEN, CDR2 SYDVKM. Trimming took 4 bases from V and 0 from J, leaving 10 bases between them. CDR3 in DNA: TGTGCCAGCAGTTCCCAGGGTAGCTCTGGAAACACCATATATTTT. Protein product: CASSSQGSSGNTIYF.

V is TRBV7-2 and J is TRBJ1-5, with D unclear. Trimming took 8 bases from V and 5 from J, leaving 13 bases between them. This CDR3 has 13 residues. Per germline, CDR1 SGHTA and CDR2 FQGNSA. The CDR3, as DNA: TGTGCCAGCGGTATGCAGGCAGATCAGCCCCAGCATTTT. Translating it yields CASGMQADQPQHF.

At least ten counts were recorded for this clone. This chain links TRBV11-2 with TRBJ2-7; 7 nucleotides match TRBD2. The V and J ends lost 6 bases and 2 bases, in that order; junction bases with no gene match: 10. The CDR3 runs 15 residues. The V gene's germline CDR1 is SGHAT and CDR2 FQNNGV. The CDR3, as DNA: TGTGCCAGCAGATCTCTCATCGGACTAGCCTACGAGCAGTACTTC. Translation: CASRSLIGLAYEQYF.

The V call is TRBV2, the J call TRBJ1-2, with unresolved D. Germline CDR1 and CDR2: SNHLY and FYNNEI. CDR3 length: 13 amino acids. V was trimmed by 2 bases and J by 7 bases, leaving 11 bases between them. The CDR3 DNA sequence: TGTGCCAGCAGTGAATTAGGGAGAACTGGCTACACCTTC. Protein product: CASSELGRTGYTF. Variable domain in full (rest from reference TRBV2 and TRBJ1-2): EPEVTQTPSHQVTQMGQEVILRCVPISNHLYFYWYRQILGQKVEFLVSFYNNEISEKSEIFDDQFSVERPDGSNFTLKIRSTKLEDSAMYFCASSELGRTGYTFGSGTRLTVV.

This chain connects TRBV12-5 to TRBJ1-5; D is perhaps TRBD1 (6 bases). Germline V lookup: CDR1 LGHNT, CDR2 FRNRAP. Trimming took off 8 bases at V and 0 bases at J, with 14 bases between the two ends. The CDR3 is 15 residues long. DNA for the CDR3: TGTGCTAGTTATCACCTGGGGGCTAGCAATCAGCCCCAGCATTTT. This codes for CASYHLGASNQPQHF.